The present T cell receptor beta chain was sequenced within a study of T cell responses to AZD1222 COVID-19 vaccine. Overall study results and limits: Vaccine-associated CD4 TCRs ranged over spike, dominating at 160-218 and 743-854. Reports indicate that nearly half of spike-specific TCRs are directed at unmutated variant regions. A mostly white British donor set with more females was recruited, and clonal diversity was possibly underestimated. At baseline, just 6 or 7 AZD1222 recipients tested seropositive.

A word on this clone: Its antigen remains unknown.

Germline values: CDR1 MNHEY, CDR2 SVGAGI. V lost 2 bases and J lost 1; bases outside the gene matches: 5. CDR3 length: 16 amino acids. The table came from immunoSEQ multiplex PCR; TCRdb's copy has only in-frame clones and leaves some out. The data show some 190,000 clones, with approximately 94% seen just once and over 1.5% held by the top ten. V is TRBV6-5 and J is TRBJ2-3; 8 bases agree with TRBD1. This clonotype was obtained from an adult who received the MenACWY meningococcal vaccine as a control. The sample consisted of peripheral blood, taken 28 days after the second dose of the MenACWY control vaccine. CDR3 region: CASSYPDRGGTDTQYF. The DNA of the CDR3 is TGTGCCAGCAGTTACCCCGACAGGGGCGGCACAGATACGCAGTATTTT.